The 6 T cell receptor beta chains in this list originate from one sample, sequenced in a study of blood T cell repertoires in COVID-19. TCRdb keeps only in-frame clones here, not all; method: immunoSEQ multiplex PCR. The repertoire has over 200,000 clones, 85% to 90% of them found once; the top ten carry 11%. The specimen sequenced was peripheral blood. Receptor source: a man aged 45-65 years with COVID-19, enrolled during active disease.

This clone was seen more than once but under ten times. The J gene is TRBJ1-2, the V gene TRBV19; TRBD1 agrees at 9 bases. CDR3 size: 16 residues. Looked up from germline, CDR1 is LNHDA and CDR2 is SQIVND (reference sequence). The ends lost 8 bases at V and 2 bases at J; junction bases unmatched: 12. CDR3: CASSVLGDRENYGYTF. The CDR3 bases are TGTGCCAGTTCCGTTTTGGGGGACAGGGAGAACTATGGCTACACCTTC.

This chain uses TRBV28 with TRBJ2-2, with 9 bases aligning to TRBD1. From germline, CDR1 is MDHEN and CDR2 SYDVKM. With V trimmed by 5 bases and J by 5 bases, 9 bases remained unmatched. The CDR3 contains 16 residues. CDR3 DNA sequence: TGTGCCAGCAGTACCACCGGGACAGGGAAAACCGGGGAGCTGTTTTTT. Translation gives CASSTTGTGKTGELFF. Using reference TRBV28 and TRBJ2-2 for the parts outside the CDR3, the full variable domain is DVKVTQSSRYLVKRTGEKVFLECVQDMDHENMFWYRQDPGLGLRLIYFSYDVKMKEKGDIPEGYSVSREKKERFSLILESASTNQTSMYLCASSTTGTGKTGELFFGEGSRLTVL.

This CDR3 reads CASSEGAGQGSYEQYF. The DNA for the CDR3 is TGTGCCAGCAGCGAAGGTGCCGGACAGGGGTCCTACGAGCAGTACTTC. This chain connects TRBV9 to TRBJ2-7; TRBD1 matches at 9 bases. Germline trimming cut 3 bases from V and 1 base from J; bases unmatched to any gene: 8. Per the germline V gene, CDR1 is SGDLS and CDR2 is YYNGEE. This CDR3 has 16 residues.

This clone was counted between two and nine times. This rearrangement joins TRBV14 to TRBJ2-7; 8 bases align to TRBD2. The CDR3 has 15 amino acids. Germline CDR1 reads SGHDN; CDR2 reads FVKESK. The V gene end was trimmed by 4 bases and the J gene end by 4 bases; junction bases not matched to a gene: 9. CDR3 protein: CASSLGTREGYEQYF. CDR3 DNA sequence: TGTGCCAGCAGCCTTGGGACTAGGGAAGGATACGAGCAGTACTTC.

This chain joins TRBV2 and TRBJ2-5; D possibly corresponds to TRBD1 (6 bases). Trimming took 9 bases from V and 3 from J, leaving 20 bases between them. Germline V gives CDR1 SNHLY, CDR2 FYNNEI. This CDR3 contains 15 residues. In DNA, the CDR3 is TGTGCCAGTTCCCCCGGGACAAGTCTAAAAGAGACCCAGTACTTC. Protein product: CASSPGTSLKETQYF. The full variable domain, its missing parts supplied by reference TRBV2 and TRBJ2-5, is EPEVTQTPSHQVTQMGQEVILRCVPISNHLYFYWYRQILGQKVEFLVSFYNNEISEKSEIFDDQFSVERPDGSNFTLKIRSTKLEDSAMYFCASSPGTSLKETQYFGPGTRLLVL.

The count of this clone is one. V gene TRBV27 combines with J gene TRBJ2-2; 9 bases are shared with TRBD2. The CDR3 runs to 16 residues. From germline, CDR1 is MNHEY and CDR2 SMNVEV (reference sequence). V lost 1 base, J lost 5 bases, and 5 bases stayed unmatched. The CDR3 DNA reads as TGTGCCAGCAGTTTATTAGCGGGAGTAGAAACCGGGGAGCTGTTTTTT. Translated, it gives CASSLLAGVETGELFF.